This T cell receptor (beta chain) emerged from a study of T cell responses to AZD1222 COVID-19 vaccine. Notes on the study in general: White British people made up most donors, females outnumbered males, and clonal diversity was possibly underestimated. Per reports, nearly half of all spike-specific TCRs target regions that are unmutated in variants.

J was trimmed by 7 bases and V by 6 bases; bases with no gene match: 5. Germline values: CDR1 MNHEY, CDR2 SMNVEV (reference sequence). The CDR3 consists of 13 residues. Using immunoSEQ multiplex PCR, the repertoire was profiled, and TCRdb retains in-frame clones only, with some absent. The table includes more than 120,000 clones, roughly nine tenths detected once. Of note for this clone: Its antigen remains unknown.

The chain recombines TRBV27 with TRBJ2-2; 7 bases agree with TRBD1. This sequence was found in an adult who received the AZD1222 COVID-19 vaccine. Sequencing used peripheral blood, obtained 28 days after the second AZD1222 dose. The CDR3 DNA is TGTGCCAGCAGCACACAGGGGAACGGGGAGCTGTTTTTT. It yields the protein CASSTQGNGELFF.